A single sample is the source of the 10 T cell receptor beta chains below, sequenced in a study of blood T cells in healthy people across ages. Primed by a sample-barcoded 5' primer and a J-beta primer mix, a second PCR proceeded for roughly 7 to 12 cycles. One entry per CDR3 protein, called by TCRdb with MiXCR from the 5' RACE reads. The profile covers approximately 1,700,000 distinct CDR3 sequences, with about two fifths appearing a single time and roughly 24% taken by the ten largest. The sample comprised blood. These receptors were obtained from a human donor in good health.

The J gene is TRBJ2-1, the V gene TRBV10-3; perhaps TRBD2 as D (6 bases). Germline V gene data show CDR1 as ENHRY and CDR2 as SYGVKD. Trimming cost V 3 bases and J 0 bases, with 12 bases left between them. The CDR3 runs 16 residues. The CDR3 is CAISDPSASSYNEQFF. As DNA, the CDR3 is TGTGCCATCAGTGACCCTAGCGCGAGCTCCTACAATGAGCAGTTCTTC.

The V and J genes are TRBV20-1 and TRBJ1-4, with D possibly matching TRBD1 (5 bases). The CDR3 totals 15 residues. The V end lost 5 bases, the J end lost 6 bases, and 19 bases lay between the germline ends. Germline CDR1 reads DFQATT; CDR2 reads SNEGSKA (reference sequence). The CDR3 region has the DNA TGCAGTGCTGGCCCGGGGAAGGGGTTGGATGAAAAACTGTTTTTT. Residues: CSAGPGKGLDEKLFF.

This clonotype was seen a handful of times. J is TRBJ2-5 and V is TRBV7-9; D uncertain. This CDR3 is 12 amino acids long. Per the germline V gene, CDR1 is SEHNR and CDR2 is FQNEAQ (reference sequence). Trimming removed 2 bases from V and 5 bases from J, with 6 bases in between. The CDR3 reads CASSLPTETQYF. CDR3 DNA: TGTGCCAGCAGCTTACCTACGGAGACCCAGTACTTC.

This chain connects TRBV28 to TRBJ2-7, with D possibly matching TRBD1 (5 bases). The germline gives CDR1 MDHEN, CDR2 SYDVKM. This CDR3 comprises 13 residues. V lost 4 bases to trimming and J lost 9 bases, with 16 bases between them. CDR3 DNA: TGTGCCAGCAGTTCCCCGGACATCCCGAGGCAGTACTTC. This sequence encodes CASSSPDIPRQYF. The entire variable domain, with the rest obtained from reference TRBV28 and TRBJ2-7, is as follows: DVKVTQSSRYLVKRTGEKVFLECVQDMDHENMFWYRQDPGLGLRLIYFSYDVKMKEKGDIPEGYSVSREKKERFSLILESASTNQTSMYLCASSSPDIPRQYFGPGTRLTVT.

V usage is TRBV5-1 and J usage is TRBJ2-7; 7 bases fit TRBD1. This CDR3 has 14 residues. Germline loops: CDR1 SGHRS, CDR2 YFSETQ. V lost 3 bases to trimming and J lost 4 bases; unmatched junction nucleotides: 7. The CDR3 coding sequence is TGCGCCAGCAGCTACCTACAGGGGACGTACGAGCAGTACTTC. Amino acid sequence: CASSYLQGTYEQYF.

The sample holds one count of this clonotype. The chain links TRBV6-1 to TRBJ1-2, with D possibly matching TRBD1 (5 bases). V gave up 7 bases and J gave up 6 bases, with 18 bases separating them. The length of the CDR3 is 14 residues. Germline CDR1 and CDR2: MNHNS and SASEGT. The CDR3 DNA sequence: TGTGCCAGCAACGAAGCTAGACAGACTCATGGCTACACCTTC. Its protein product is CASNEARQTHGYTF.

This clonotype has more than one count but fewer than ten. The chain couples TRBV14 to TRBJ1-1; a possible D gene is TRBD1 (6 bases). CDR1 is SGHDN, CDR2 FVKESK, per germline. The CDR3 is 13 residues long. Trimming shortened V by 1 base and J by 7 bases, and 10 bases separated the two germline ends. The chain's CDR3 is CASSQGGGIEAFF. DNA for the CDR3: TGTGCCAGCAGCCAAGGAGGGGGAATTGAAGCTTTCTTT. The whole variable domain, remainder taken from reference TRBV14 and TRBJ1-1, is EAGVTQFPSHSVIEKGQTVTLRCDPISGHDNLYWYRRVMGKEIKFLLHFVKESKQDESGMPNNRFLAERTGGTYSTLKVQPAELEDSGVYFCASSQGGGIEAFFGQGTRLTVV.

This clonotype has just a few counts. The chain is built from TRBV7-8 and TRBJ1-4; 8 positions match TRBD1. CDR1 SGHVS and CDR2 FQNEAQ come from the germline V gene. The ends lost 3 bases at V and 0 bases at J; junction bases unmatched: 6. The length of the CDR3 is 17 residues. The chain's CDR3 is CASSFGTGLATNEKLFF. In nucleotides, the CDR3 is TGTGCCAGCAGCTTCGGGACAGGACTGGCAACTAATGAAAAACTGTTTTTT.

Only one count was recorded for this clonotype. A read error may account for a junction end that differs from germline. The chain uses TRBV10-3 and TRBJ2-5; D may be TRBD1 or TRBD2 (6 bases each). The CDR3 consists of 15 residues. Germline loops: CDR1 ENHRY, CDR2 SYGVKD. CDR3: CAIRRGLTSRETRYF. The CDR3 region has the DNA TGTGCCATCAGGAGGGGGTTGACTAGTCGGGAGACCCGGTACTTC.

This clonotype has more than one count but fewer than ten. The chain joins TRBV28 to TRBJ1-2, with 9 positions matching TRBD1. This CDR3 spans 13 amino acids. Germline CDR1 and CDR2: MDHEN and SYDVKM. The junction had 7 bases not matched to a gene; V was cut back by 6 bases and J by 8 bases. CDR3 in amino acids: CASRWTGAGGYTF. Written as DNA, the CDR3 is TGTGCCAGCAGGTGGACAGGGGCAGGAGGCTACACCTTC.